A selection of T cell receptor beta chains follows, all from one sample in a study of CD8+ T cells in alopecia areata. Method: immunoSEQ multiplex PCR; TCRdb's copy keeps in-frame clones and lacks some. The data show 180,000 or so clones, 40% to 65% seen once. The source material was CD8+ T cells sorted from blood, sampled at week 24, from a patient treated with tofacitinib. The source is a human donor with alopecia areata. The CDR3 runs from the conserved cysteine through the conserved F or W. The D gene is left open where the match is weak. A row's size may be missing; if present it is once, few, many or a size class.

>14|TRBV7-9|few|NA|TRBJ1-5
TGTGCCAGCAGCTTGGGACTCGGGTTGGAGCCCCAGCATTTT
CASSLGLGLEPQHF
>15|TRBV29-1|few|TRBD2|TRBJ2-2
TGCAGCGTTGTGGGCCTAGCGGGGGGGCCCGGGGAGCTGTTTTTT
CSVVGLAGGPGELFF
>14|TRBV13|few|NA|TRBJ2-7
TGTGCCAGCAGCCCCCGGGGGCGGGCGTACGAGCAGTACTTC
CASSPRGRAYEQYF
>14|TRBV29-1|NA|TRBD1|TRBJ1-5
TGCAGCGTTATGACAGGGGAAAACAATCAGCCCCAGCATTTT
CSVMTGENNQPQHF
>13|TRBV29-1|NA|NA|TRBJ1-1
TGCAGCGTTGGGAGGGGACAGAACACTGAAGCTTTCTTT
CSVGRGQNTEAFF
>18|TRBV29-1|NA|TRBD2|TRBJ2-5
TGCAGCGTTGAAGGGGTCCAGCGGGGAACCTATTACCAAGAGACCCAGTACTTC
CSVEGVQRGTYYQETQYF
>13|TRBV27|NA|TRBD1|TRBJ2-7
TGTGCCAGCAGTTTACGGACAGGGCACGAGCAGTACTTC
CASSLRTGHEQYF
>13|TRBV19|few|NA|TRBJ2-1
TGTGCCAGTAGTATAGTAGCGAACAATGAGCAGTTCTTC
CASSIVANNEQFF
>15|TRBV11-2|NA|NA|TRBJ2-5
TGTGCCAGCAGCTTAGGGGTCTCTACCAGGGAGACCCAGTACTTC
CASSLGVSTRETQYF
>13|TRBV4-3|NA|NA|TRBJ2-1
TGCGCCAGCAGCCAAGATATGACACATTGGCAGTTCTTC
CASSQDMTHWQFF
>14|TRBV19|NA|NA|TRBJ1-5
TGTGCCAGTAGAACCAGGGACGGAGGTCAGCCCCAGCATTTT
CASRTRDGGQPQHF
>12|TRBV11-2|NA|TRBD2|TRBJ2-1
TGTGCCAGCAGTACTAGCGGCAATGAGCAGTTCTTC
CASSTSGNEQFF
>12|TRBV19|few|TRBD1|TRBJ2-7
TGTGCCAGTAGTGGGACAGCCTACGAGCAGTACTTC
CASSGTAYEQYF
>17|TRBV2|few|TRBD2|TRBJ2-1
TGTGCCAGCAGTCCTGGGGTAGCGGGGGGCCCCCGCAATGAGCAGTTCTTC
CASSPGVAGGPRNEQFF
>12|TRBV2|NA|NA|TRBJ2-3
TGTGCCAGCAGTGGCAAGCCAGATACGCAGTATTTT
CASSGKPDTQYF
>16|TRBV15|NA|NA|TRBJ2-3
TGTGCCACCAGCAGAGATCCAACTAGTAGCACAGATACGCAGTATTTT
CATSRDPTSSTDTQYF
>14|TRBV4-3|once|NA|TRBJ1-1
TGCGCCAGCAGCCAAGTGGAGGGGGGCACTGAAGCTTTCTTT
CASSQVEGGTEAFF
>13|TRBV19|few|NA|TRBJ2-3
TGTGCCAGTAGTAGGCCTGGGGCAGATACGCAGTATTTT
CASSRPGADTQYF
>17|TRBV14|NA|TRBD1|TRBJ2-3
TGTGCCAGCAGCCAAGATCCCGGGACAGGGAGCACAGATACGCAGTATTTT
CASSQDPGTGSTDTQYF
>12|TRBV29-1|NA|NA|TRBJ1-1
TGCAGCGTTGCCGGGTCGGACACTGAAGCTTTCTTT
CSVAGSDTEAFF
>16|TRBV30|few|TRBD2|TRBJ2-3
TGTGCCTGGAGTGCCGGGACTAGCGGGGGTGGAGATACGCAGTATTTT
CAWSAGTSGGGDTQYF
>14|TRBV9|few|TRBD1|TRBJ2-1
TGTGCCAGCAGCGGGACAGGGGTGGAAGATGAGCAGTTCTTC
CASSGTGVEDEQFF
>14|TRBV6-5|NA|TRBD2|TRBJ2-7
TGTGCCAGCAGTGCGCTAGCGGGGGGCTACGAGCAGTACTTC
CASSALAGGYEQYF
>14|TRBV5-1|NA|NA|TRBJ2-2
TGCGCCAGCAGCTTGGCAGGCTACACCGGGGAGCTGTTTTTT
CASSLAGYTGELFF
>15|TRBV5-6|NA|NA|TRBJ1-2
TGTGCCAGCAGCTTGGCATCGGTACCGGCTTATGGCTACACCTTC
CASSLASVPAYGYTF
>15|TRBV11-2|NA|NA|TRBJ2-2
TGTGCCAGCAGCTTGCGGGGAACGAACACCGGGGAGCTGTTTTTT
CASSLRGTNTGELFF
>15|TRBV7-8|NA|TRBD1|TRBJ1-1
TGTGCCAGCAGCCGTCCGACAGGGGAGAACACTGAAGCTTTCTTT
CASSRPTGENTEAFF
>15|TRBV29-1|few|NA|TRBJ2-6
TGCAGCGTTGACGAGGAGCGGTCTGGGGCCAACGTCCTGACTTTC
CSVDEERSGANVLTF
>15|TRBV5-1|NA|NA|TRBJ1-1
TGCGCCAGCAGCTTGGGAGGGAGGGGGTTGACGGAAGCTTTCTTT
CASSLGGRGLTEAFF
>14|TRBV29-1|few|NA|TRBJ2-3
TGCAGCGTTGATGCAGGTCCGAGCACAGATACGCAGTATTTT
CSVDAGPSTDTQYF
>13|TRBV14|few|NA|TRBJ2-2
TGTGCCAGCAGCCCCCTAGACACCGGGGAGCTGTTTTTT
CASSPLDTGELFF
>14|TRBV29-1|NA|NA|TRBJ1-4
TGCAGCGTTGAATACGCCGGGTCTAATGAAAAACTGTTTTTT
CSVEYAGSNEKLFF
>14|TRBV2|NA|NA|TRBJ2-7
TGTGCCAGCAGTGATGCAAGCCGCTCCTACGAGCAGTACTTC
CASSDASRSYEQYF
>16|TRBV5-6|NA|TRBD2|TRBJ2-2
TGTGCCAGCAGCTTGGAGCTAGCGGGGGGCCCCGGGGAGCTGTTTTTT
CASSLELAGGPGELFF
>16|TRBV9|NA|TRBD1|TRBJ2-2
TGTGCCAGCAGCGTTAGGACAGGACCGAACACCGGGGAGCTGTTTTTT
CASSVRTGPNTGELFF
>15|TRBV5-1|few|TRBD1|TRBJ2-7
TGCGCCAGCAGCTTGGAGGGGACAGGGTTGGGCGAGCAGTACTTC
CASSLEGTGLGEQYF
>13|TRBV13|NA|NA|TRBJ2-2
TGTGCCAGCAGCTCCCTCGCGTCCGGGGAGCTGTTTTTT
CASSSLASGELFF
>15|TRBV5-1|few|TRBD1|TRBJ2-2
TGCGCCAGCAGCTGGCGGACAGGGGACACCGGGGAGCTGTTTTTT
CASSWRTGDTGELFF
>14|TRBV5-1|few|NA|TRBJ1-4
TGCGCCAGCAGCTTCGGGGTATCGGATGAAAAACTGTTTTTT
CASSFGVSDEKLFF
>12|TRBV29-1|NA|NA|TRBJ2-2
TGCAGCGTTGAAGGGAGCACCGGGGAGCTGTTTTTT
CSVEGSTGELFF
>14|TRBV30|few|TRBD2|TRBJ2-7
TGTGCCTGGAGTGAGCGGGGGGGCCCCTACGAGCAGTACTTC
CAWSERGGPYEQYF
>14|TRBV2|NA|TRBD1|TRBJ1-6
TGTGCCAACCGGCCGGGACAGGGGAATTCACCCCTCCACTTT
CANRPGQGNSPLHF
>13|TRBV13|NA|NA|TRBJ2-1
TGTGCCAGCAGCTTTGGGAGGAGCAATGAGCAGTTCTTC
CASSFGRSNEQFF
>18|TRBV9|NA|TRBD1|TRBJ2-6
TGTGCCAGCAGCTCACGGACAGGGGGCTCCCCTGGGGCCAACGTCCTGACTTTC
CASSSRTGGSPGANVLTF
>16|TRBV30|NA|NA|TRBJ2-6
TGTGCCTGGAGTGGAAACAGGGTATCTGGGGCCAACGTCCTGACTTTC
CAWSGNRVSGANVLTF
>17|TRBV5-1|NA|TRBD1|TRBJ2-1
TGCGCCAGCAGCTTGTACCAGGGGGACGGTTCCTACAATGAGCAGTTCTTC
CASSLYQGDGSYNEQFF
>18|TRBV28|NA|TRBD1|TRBJ2-3
TGTGCCAGCAGCCCCGGGGACAGCCCAGGTCCTTACACAGATACGCAGTATTTT
CASSPGDSPGPYTDTQYF
>18|TRBV9|NA|TRBD1|TRBJ1-2
TGTGCCAGCAGCGTAGCTACGGGACAGGGGTTAGCTAACTATGGCTACACCTTC
CASSVATGQGLANYGYTF
>12|TRBV2|NA|NA|TRBJ2-2
TGTGCCAGCAGTGTTGAGAACGGGGAGCTGTTTTTT
CASSVENGELFF
>15|TRBV9|NA|TRBD1|TRBJ2-7
TGTGCCAGCAGTCTAGGGTGGGACAGCTCCTACGAGCAGTACTTC
CASSLGWDSSYEQYF
>16|TRBV4-3|few|TRBD1|TRBJ1-5
TGCGCCAGCAGCCCGTCAAGGACAGGGGCTAATCAGCCCCAGCATTTT
CASSPSRTGANQPQHF
>11|TRBV20-1|NA|NA|TRBJ2-1
TGCAGTGTTTCCTCTTACAATGAGCAGTTCTTC
CSVSSYNEQFF
>16|TRBV5-6|NA|TRBD1|TRBJ1-1
TGTGCCAGCAGCTATAACAAACCGGGACAGGGGGCTGAAGCTTTCTTT
CASSYNKPGQGAEAFF
>13|TRBV29-1|NA|NA|TRBJ2-1
TGCAGCGTTGAAGATGCCGATCGATATGAGCAGTTCTTC
CSVEDADRYEQFF